These 20 T cell receptor beta chains originate from one sample sequenced in a study of blood T cell repertoires in COVID-19. TCRdb's copy holds only in-frame clones and misses some; the assay was immunoSEQ multiplex PCR. The repertoire holds 100,000 to 120,000 clones, with around 80% as singletons. Sequenced: peripheral blood. The source is a woman older than 75 with acute or convalescent COVID-19.

The V gene is TRBV28, the J gene TRBJ1-2; D is unclear. This CDR3 is built from 13 residues. Trimming took off 3 bases at V and 8 bases at J, with 13 bases between the two ends. Germline V gives CDR1 MDHEN, CDR2 SYDVKM. The CDR3 coding sequence is TGTGCCAGCAGTTTTGCGGGCCGAGGGGGCTACACCTTC. Protein product: CASSFAGRGGYTF.

This chain links TRBV5-1 with TRBJ1-1, with D possibly being TRBD1 (5 bases). The CDR3 has 13 residues. V lost 3 bases, J lost 6 bases, and 12 bases lay in between. Germline V CDR1 and CDR2: SGHRS, YFSETQ. CDR3: CASSYHGAAEAFF. The CDR3 nucleotides read TGCGCCAGCAGCTACCATGGGGCCGCTGAAGCTTTCTTT.

This chain joins TRBV5-1 and TRBJ1-1; possibly TRBD1 for D (6 bases). CDR1 and CDR2 (germline): SGHRS, YFSETQ. Trimming shortened V by 3 bases and J by 5 bases, and 11 bases separated the two germline ends. This CDR3 is 13 amino acids long. DNA of the CDR3: TGCGCCAGCAGCTCCGGGACAAAAACTGAAGCTTTCTTT. Protein product: CASSSGTKTEAFF.

This chain connects TRBV29-1 to TRBJ2-1; 11 nucleotides line up with TRBD2. The germline CDR1 and CDR2 sequences are SQVTM and ANQGSEA. V was clipped by 5 bases and J by 4 bases; unmatched bases: 16. The CDR3 is made up of 18 amino acids. CDR3: CSVKGKLAGVGWYNEQFF. In DNA, the CDR3 is TGCAGCGTTAAGGGGAAACTAGCGGGAGTTGGATGGTACAATGAGCAGTTCTTC.

This clone was seen only a few times. The chain combines TRBV4-3 with TRBJ2-1; the D is unclear. V was clipped by 0 bases and J by 0 bases, with 9 bases between them. Germline lookup yields CDR1 LGHNA and CDR2 YSLEER. This CDR3 has 16 amino acids. The CDR3 loop reads CASSQDLGGSYNEQFF. The CDR3 coding sequence is TGCGCCAGCAGCCAAGATCTTGGCGGCTCCTACAATGAGCAGTTCTTC.

The chain employs TRBV19 and TRBJ1-2; D not resolved. Germline V CDR1 and CDR2: LNHDA, SQIVND (reference sequence). V was clipped by 5 bases and J by 0 bases, with 10 bases between them. The CDR3 is made up of 14 amino acids. The CDR3 loop reads CASSRQEANYGYTF. Here the CDR3 DNA reads TGTGCCAGTAGTCGGCAGGAAGCTAACTATGGCTACACCTTC.

The chain joins TRBV19 to TRBJ2-5; 8 bases are a match to TRBD1. Germline V gene sequence: CDR1 LNHDA, CDR2 SQIVND (reference sequence). The CDR3 runs 13 residues. V lost 3 bases and J lost 9; bases outside the gene matches: 6. The CDR3 loop reads CASSIAQGAAQYF. CDR3 sequence (DNA): TGTGCCAGTAGTATCGCGCAGGGGGCCGCCCAGTACTTC.

V and J are TRBV5-5 and TRBJ2-7, with TRBD2 matching 13 bases. The ends lost 4 bases at V and 5 bases at J; junction bases unmatched: 6. The CDR3 contains 15 residues. Germline CDR1 is SGHKS and CDR2 is YYEKEE (reference sequence). The DNA for the CDR3 is TGTGCCAGCAGCCCAGGACTAGCGGGAGCCCACGAGCAGTACTTC. Amino acid sequence: CASSPGLAGAHEQYF.

CDR3: CASSQEQGASSSPLHF. The CDR3 DNA reads TGCGCCAGCAGCCAGGAACAGGGGGCATCCAGTTCACCCCTCCACTTT. The chain couples TRBV5-1 to TRBJ1-6, with 9 bases fitting TRBD1. The germline CDR1 and CDR2 sequences are SGHRS and YFSETQ. V lost 4 bases, J lost 9 bases, and 11 bases stayed unmatched. This CDR3 has 16 amino acids. Full variable domain (rest looked up from reference TRBV5-1 and TRBJ1-6): KAGVTQTPRYLIKTRGQQVTLSCSPISGHRSVSWYQQTPGQGLQFLFEYFSETQRNKGNFPGRFSGRQFSNSRSEMNVSTLELGDSALYLCASSQEQGASSSPLHFGNGTRLTVT.

The rearrangement joins TRBV30 to TRBJ1-6; a possible D gene is TRBD1 (5 bases). This CDR3 comprises 15 residues. The V end was cut by 1 base, the J end by 7 bases, with 14 bases between. Germline CDR1 reads GTSNPN; CDR2 reads SVGIG (reference sequence). The CDR3 spells CAWSGPRARNSPLHF. CDR3 nucleotide sequence: TGTGCCTGGAGTGGGCCCAGGGCTCGCAATTCACCCCTCCACTTT. Full variable domain (outside the CDR3, taken from reference TRBV30 and TRBJ1-6): SQTIHQWPATLVQPVGSPLSLECTVEGTSNPNLYWYRQAAGRGLQLLFYSVGIGQISSEVPQNLSASRPQDRQFILSSKKLLLSDSGFYLCAWSGPRARNSPLHFGNGTRLTVT.

This clone appeared a single time. This chain links TRBV30 with TRBJ1-6; 9 nucleotides line up with TRBD1. The CDR3 contains 12 residues. V dropped 8 bases and J dropped 9; count of bases not matched to a gene: 5. Germline CDR1 GTSNPN, CDR2 SVGIG (reference sequence). The CDR3 sequence: CAGQGFSSPLHF. CDR3 bases: TGTGCCGGACAGGGGTTTTCTTCACCCCTCCACTTT.

This chain joins TRBV10-1 and TRBJ2-5; 11 bases match TRBD2. CDR1 is WNHNN, CDR2 SYGVQD, per germline (reference sequence). This CDR3 spans 18 amino acids. J gave up 1 base and V 0 bases, and 7 bases lay outside the gene matches. The CDR3 nucleotides read TGCGCCAGCAGTGAGTCGACAGTGGGACTAGCGGTCCAAGAGACCCAGTACTTC. This gives the protein CASSESTVGLAVQETQYF.

The chain uses TRBV30 and TRBJ2-3; TRBD2 might be the D (6 bases). Trimming took 5 bases from V and 0 from J, leaving 12 bases between them. The CDR3 sequence is 14 residues long. The germline gives CDR1 GTSNPN, CDR2 SVGIG (reference sequence). The CDR3 region has the DNA TGTGCCTGGGGAAGCGGGTTTAGCACAGATACGCAGTATTTT. Translating gives CAWGSGFSTDTQYF.

V usage is TRBV5-5 and J usage is TRBJ2-7, with 8 bases identical to TRBD1. CDR3 length equals 15 residues. V lost 4 bases and J lost 5; bases outside the gene matches: 11. The V gene's germline CDR1 is SGHKS and CDR2 YYEKEE (reference sequence). CDR3: CASSPLPGQGHEQYF. The CDR3 DNA is TGTGCCAGCAGCCCCCTCCCCGGACAGGGCCACGAGCAGTACTTC.

The V and J genes are TRBV6-1 and TRBJ2-7; the match to TRBD2 covers 9 bases. This CDR3 has 16 amino acids. Unmatched junction bases numbered 7, after V lost 2 bases and J lost 2 bases. Germline CDR1 is MNHNS and CDR2 is SASEGT. The CDR3, as DNA: TGTGCCAGCAGTGAAAGTAGCGGGGGATCGCCCTACGAGCAGTACTTC. Protein sequence: CASSESSGGSPYEQYF.

The DNA of the CDR3 is TGTGCCAGCAGCTCGCCGGGACTAGCGGACACCGGGGAGCTGTTTTTT. It yields the protein CASSSPGLADTGELFF. V is TRBV5-4 and J is TRBJ2-2; TRBD2 matches at 11 bases. There are 16 residues in the CDR3. V lost 3 bases and J lost 3; bases outside the gene matches: 4. Germline CDR1 and CDR2: SGHNT and YYREEE (reference sequence).

The chain is built from TRBV10-3 and TRBJ1-2; D is ambiguous. The V gene lost 4 bases and the J gene lost 4 bases, with 10 bases spanning the gap. The germline V gene has CDR1 ENHRY and CDR2 SYGVKD. The CDR3 has 13 amino acids. The CDR3: CAISGAGVYGYTF. CDR3 bases: TGTGCCATCAGTGGGGCTGGTGTCTATGGCTACACCTTC.

The chain has TRBV4-2 and TRBJ2-7; TRBD1 aligns across 9 bases. V shed 0 bases, J shed 4 bases, and the junction held 7 bases outside the gene matches. The germline CDR1 and CDR2 sequences are LGHNA and YNFKEQ. CDR3 length: 16 residues. CDR3 nucleotides: TGTGCCAGCAGCCAAGACCACAGGGGGCTGGGGTACGAGCAGTACTTC. Encoded protein: CASSQDHRGLGYEQYF.

This clone has only one observation. The chain recombines TRBV7-8 with TRBJ1-3, with D uncertain. Germline CDR1 is SGHVS and CDR2 is FQNEAQ. The CDR3 contains 16 residues. Trimming removed 1 base at V and 0 bases at J, with 10 bases between. The CDR3 sequence is CASSLGERSSGNTIYF. The CDR3 DNA reads as TGTGCCAGCAGCTTAGGCGAGAGGAGCTCTGGAAACACCATATATTTT. Full variable domain (outside the CDR3, taken from reference TRBV7-8 and TRBJ1-3): GAGVSQSPRYKVAKRGQDVALRCDPISGHVSLFWYQQALGQGPEFLTYFQNEAQLDKSGLPSDRFFAERPEGSVSTLKIQRTQQEDSAVYLCASSLGERSSGNTIYFGEGSWLTVV.

The sample holds a few counts of this clone. The gene calls are TRBV11-2 and TRBJ2-7, with a tentative D call TRBD1 (5 bases). There are 14 residues in the CDR3. Per germline, CDR1 SGHAT and CDR2 FQNNGV. Trimming stripped 1 base from V and 2 bases from J, with 9 bases between. The CDR3 bases are TGTGCCAGCAGCTTAGTTACAGGACCCTACGAGCAGTACTTC. It is translated as CASSLVTGPYEQYF.